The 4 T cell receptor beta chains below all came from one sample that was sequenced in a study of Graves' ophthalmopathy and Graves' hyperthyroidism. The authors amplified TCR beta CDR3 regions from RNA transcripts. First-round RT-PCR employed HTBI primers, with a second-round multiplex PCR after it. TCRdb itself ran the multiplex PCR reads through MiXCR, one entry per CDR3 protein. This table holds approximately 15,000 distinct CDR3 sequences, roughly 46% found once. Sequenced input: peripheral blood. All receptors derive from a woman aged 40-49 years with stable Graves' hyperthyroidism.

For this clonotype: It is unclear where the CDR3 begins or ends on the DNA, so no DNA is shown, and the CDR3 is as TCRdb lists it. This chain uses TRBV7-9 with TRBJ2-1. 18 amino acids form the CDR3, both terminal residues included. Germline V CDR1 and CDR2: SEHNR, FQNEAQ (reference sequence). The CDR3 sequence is CASSFYICSAREYNEQFF.

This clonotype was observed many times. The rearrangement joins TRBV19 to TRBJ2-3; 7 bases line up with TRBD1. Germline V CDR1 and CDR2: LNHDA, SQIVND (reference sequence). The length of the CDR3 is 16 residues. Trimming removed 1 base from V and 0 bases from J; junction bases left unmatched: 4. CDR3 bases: TGTGCCAGTAGTATAGTCGGGACAGCTAGCACAGATACGCAGTATTTT. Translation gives CASSIVGTASTDTQYF.

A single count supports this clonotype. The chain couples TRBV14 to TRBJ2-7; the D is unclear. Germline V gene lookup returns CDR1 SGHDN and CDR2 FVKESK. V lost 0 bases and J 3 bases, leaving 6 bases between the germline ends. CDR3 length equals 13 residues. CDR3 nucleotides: TGTGCCAGCAGCCAAGACCGTCTCTACGAGCAGTACTTC. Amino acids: CASSQDRLYEQYF. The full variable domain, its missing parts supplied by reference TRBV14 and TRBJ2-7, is EAGVTQFPSHSVIEKGQTVTLRCDPISGHDNLYWYRRVMGKEIKFLLHFVKESKQDESGMPNNRFLAERTGGTYSTLKVQPAELEDSGVYFCASSQDRLYEQYFGPGTRLTVT.

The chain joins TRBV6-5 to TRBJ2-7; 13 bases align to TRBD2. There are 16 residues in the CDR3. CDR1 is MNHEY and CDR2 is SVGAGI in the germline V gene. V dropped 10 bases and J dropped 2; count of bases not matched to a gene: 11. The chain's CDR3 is CATQTGTSGNTYEQYF. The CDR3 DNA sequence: TGTGCCACCCAGACCGGGACTAGCGGGAACACCTACGAGCAGTACTTC.